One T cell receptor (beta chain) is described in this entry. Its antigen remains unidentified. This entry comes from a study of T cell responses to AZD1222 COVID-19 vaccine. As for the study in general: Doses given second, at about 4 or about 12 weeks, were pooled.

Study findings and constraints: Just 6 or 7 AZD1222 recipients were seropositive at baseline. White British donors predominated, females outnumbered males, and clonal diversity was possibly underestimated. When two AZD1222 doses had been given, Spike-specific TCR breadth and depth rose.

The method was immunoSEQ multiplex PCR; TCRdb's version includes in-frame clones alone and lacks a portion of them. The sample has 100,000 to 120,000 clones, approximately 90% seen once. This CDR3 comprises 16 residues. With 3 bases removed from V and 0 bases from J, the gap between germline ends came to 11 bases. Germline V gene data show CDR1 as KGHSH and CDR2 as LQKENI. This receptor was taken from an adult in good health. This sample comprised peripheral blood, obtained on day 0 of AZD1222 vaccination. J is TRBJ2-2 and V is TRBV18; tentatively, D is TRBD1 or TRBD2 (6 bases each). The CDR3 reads CASSPNGGANTGELFF. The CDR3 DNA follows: TGTGCCAGCTCACCGAACGGGGGCGCGAACACCGGGGAGCTGTTTTTT.